These 5 T cell receptor beta chains share one sample of origin, sequenced in a study of blood T cell repertoires in COVID-19. TCRdb keeps only in-frame clones here, not all; method: immunoSEQ multiplex PCR. The profile shows fewer than 250,000 clones, 85% to 90% of them singletons. Sequences were obtained from PBMCs or T cells enriched from blood (not recorded which). The receptors shown here come from a woman aged 45-60 years with acute COVID-19.

V usage is TRBV7-3 and J usage is TRBJ1-6; D not certain. There are 16 residues in the CDR3. Germline assignment: CDR1 SGHTA and CDR2 FQGTGA. Between the trimmed V and J ends, which lost 2 bases and 3 bases, there was a span of 11 bases. CDR3 amino acids: CASSLEPAGYNSPLHF. The CDR3 DNA sequence: TGTGCCAGCAGCTTAGAGCCCGCCGGCTATAATTCACCCCTCCACTTT.

The V call is TRBV7-8, the J call TRBJ1-4; 7 bases map to TRBD1. Looked up from germline, CDR1 is SGHVS and CDR2 is FQNEAQ. CDR3 length equals 17 residues. Trimming took 4 bases from V and 8 from J; bases not matched to a gene: 16. The CDR3 DNA sequence: TGTGCCAGCAGCTCCCTGGGGGGACAGTGGAGTAGGGAAAAACTGTTTTTT. Translation gives CASSSLGGQWSREKLFF.

The rearrangement joins TRBV28 to TRBJ1-1; 8 nucleotides match TRBD1. J was trimmed by 6 bases and V by 6 bases; bases with no gene match: 12. Germline-derived CDR1 and CDR2 are MDHEN and SYDVKM. The CDR3 length is 15 residues. Written as DNA, the CDR3 is TGTGCCAGCAGCCCCTTGGACAGGGATTACCCTGAAGCTTTCTTT. Translation: CASSPLDRDYPEAFF.

The chain recombines TRBV24-1 with TRBJ2-2, with 7 bases aligning to TRBD1. J gave up 0 bases and V 5 bases, and 5 bases lay outside the gene matches. CDR3 size: 16 residues. Looked up from germline, CDR1 is KGHDR and CDR2 is SFDVKD. CDR3: CATSVNRGTNTGELFF. The CDR3 DNA follows: TGTGCCACCAGTGTGAACAGGGGAACGAACACCGGGGAGCTGTTTTTT.

The chain combines TRBV19 with TRBJ2-1, with 13 nucleotides matching TRBD2. The CDR3 contains 16 residues. Germline CDR1 reads LNHDA; CDR2 reads SQIVND (reference sequence). The junction had 6 bases not matched to a gene; V was cut back by 5 bases and J by 5 bases. CDR3 DNA: TGTGCCAGTAGTTCGGGACTAGCGGGGCATCACAATGAGCAGTTCTTC. Its translation is CASSSGLAGHHNEQFF.